The clone carrying this T cell receptor (beta chain) has at least ten counts. Its cognate antigen is unknown. Trimming left V 5 bases short and J 4 bases short, with 14 bases between. This CDR3 comprises 13 residues. The germline V gene has CDR1 GTSNPN and CDR2 SVGIG (reference sequence). This specimen comes from a study of spatial heterogeneity in lung cancer. Study-level background: TCR and UMI combinations that were unique each appeared, on average, more than ten times in raw reads.

TCRdb re-called the 5' RACE reads through MiXCR, storing one row per CDR3 protein. The sample contains 20,000 to 25,000 distinct CDR3 sequences, under 6% of which appear only once. Overall study results and limits: Resection saw ubiquitous expanded tumor TCRs appear in blood more than follow-up did.

The time point denotes: sample taken at primary tumor resection. The authors sequenced whole RNA from tumor, nontumor lung or frozen PBMC without sorting. Untreated early-stage non-small cell lung cancer patients, fewer than 85 in total, were the donors. This clonotype was obtained from a male donor with early-stage non-small cell lung cancer. This chain links TRBV30 with TRBJ1-1, with D perhaps matching TRBD1 (5 bases). Sample: PBMCs, taken at surgery. The CDR3 is CAWGAQGPTEAFF. The CDR3, as DNA: TGTGCCTGGGGGGCCCAGGGCCCCACTGAAGCTTTCTTT.